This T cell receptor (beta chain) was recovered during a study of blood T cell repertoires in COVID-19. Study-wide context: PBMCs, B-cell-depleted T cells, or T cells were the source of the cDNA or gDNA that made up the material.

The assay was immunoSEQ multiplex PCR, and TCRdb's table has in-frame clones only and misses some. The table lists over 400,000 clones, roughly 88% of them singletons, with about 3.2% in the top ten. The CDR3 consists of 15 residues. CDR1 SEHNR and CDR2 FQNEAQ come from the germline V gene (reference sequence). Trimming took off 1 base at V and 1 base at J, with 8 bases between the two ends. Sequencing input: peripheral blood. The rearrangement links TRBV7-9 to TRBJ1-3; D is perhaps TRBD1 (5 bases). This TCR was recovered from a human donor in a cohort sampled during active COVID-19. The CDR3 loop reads CASSLGGSSGNTIYF. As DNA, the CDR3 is TGTGCCAGCAGCTTAGGGGGCTCTTCTGGAAACACCATATATTTT. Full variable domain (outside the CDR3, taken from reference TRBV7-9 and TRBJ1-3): DTGVSQNPRHKITKRGQNVTFRCDPISEHNRLYWYRQTLGQGPEFLTYFQNEAQLEKSRLLSDRFSAERPKGSFSTLEIQRTEQGDSAMYLCASSLGGSSGNTIYFGEGSWLTVV.